The 30 T cell receptor beta chains given below trace back to one sample, sequenced in a study of early T cells in non-severe SARS-CoV-2 infection. TCRdb used MiXCR to reprocess the 5' RACE reads, holding one entry per CDR3 protein. Counted here are over 45,000 distinct CDR3 sequences, roughly 16% occurring once; the ten biggest clones make up about 4%. The sequencing here drew on whole blood, taken at baseline. These receptor sequences come from an adult who was a healthcare worker with PCR-confirmed SARS-CoV-2 infection or an uninfected control (not recorded which).

This clonotype came up once. This chain uses TRBV6-2 or TRBV6-3 with TRBJ2-3; 8 bases map to TRBD2. Looked up from germline, CDR1 is MNHEY and CDR2 is SVGEGT. V was clipped by 7 bases and J by 1 base; unmatched bases: 4. The CDR3 has 14 residues. The CDR3 here is CASIPGGGTDTQYF. As DNA, the CDR3 is TGTGCCAGCATCCCGGGGGGGGGCACAGATACGCAGTATTTT.

In its sample, this clonotype was seen a few times. The V gene is TRBV3-1, the J gene TRBJ2-5; 8 bases line up with TRBD2. CDR3 length: 13 residues. Germline CDR1 LGHDT, CDR2 YNNKEL (reference sequence). J gave up 13 bases and V 1 base, and 8 bases lay outside the gene matches. The CDR3 here is CASSQGLAGSWYF. The CDR3 nucleotides are TGTGCCAGCAGCCAAGGTCTAGCGGGCTCATGGTACTTC.

The rearrangement links TRBV25-1 to TRBJ1-1; D remains ambiguous. This CDR3 contains 12 residues. Trimming took off 3 bases at V and 9 bases at J, with 11 bases between the two ends. Per germline, CDR1 MGHDK and CDR2 SYGVNS. CDR3 protein: CASSEAGRQAFF. DNA of the CDR3: TGTGCCAGCAGTGAGGCCGGACGGCAAGCTTTCTTT.

This clonotype was picked up many times. The genes are TRBV4-1 and TRBJ2-5, with unresolved D. In germline, CDR1 is MGHRA, CDR2 YSYEKL. CDR3 length: 15 amino acids. Between the trimmed V and J ends, which lost 4 bases and 4 bases, there was a span of 16 bases. CDR3 amino acids: CASSLLGLARETQYF. CDR3 nucleotides: TGCGCCAGCAGCCTCCTTGGATTAGCCAGAGAGACCCAGTACTTC.

The chain is built from TRBV13 and TRBJ2-7; perhaps TRBD1 as D (6 bases). CDR1 and CDR2 from the germline V gene are PRHDT and FYEKMQ (reference sequence). The V end lost 5 bases, the J end lost 6 bases, and 14 bases lay between the germline ends. The CDR3 spans 13 residues. The CDR3 DNA reads as TGTGCCAGCAGCCATCGGTTAGGGGGCGAGCAGTACTTC. Its translation is CASSHRLGGEQYF.

Only a few counts were recorded for this clonotype. The V gene is TRBV5-1, the J gene TRBJ1-2, with D hard to call. V was trimmed by 0 bases and J by 6 bases, leaving 9 bases between them. The CDR3 has 13 residues. Germline values: CDR1 SGHRS, CDR2 YFSETQ. The CDR3 protein is CASSLAGWDGYTF. CDR3 nucleotide sequence: TGCGCCAGCAGCTTGGCCGGCTGGGATGGCTACACCTTC.

This clonotype appeared many times. The J gene is TRBJ2-7, the V gene TRBV5-1; D not resolved. The CDR3 is made up of 15 amino acids. Germline CDR1 is SGHRS and CDR2 is YFSETQ. Trimming pared 3 bases from V and 6 bases from J, leaving 19 bases between. CDR3 nucleotides: TGCGCCAGCAGCTCCCCGGTTGGGGTGGAAGGCGAGCAGTACTTC. Its protein is CASSSPVGVEGEQYF.

A note on this clonotype: A read error may produce the germline difference seen at one junction end. The V call is TRBV11-2, the J call TRBJ2-1; D ambiguous. Germline assignment: CDR1 SGHAT and CDR2 FQNNGV. The CDR3 sequence is 15 residues long. In DNA, the CDR3 is TGTGCCAGCAGGTTAGGAGTTACGGGCTACAATGAGCAGTTCTTC. This sequence encodes CASRLGVTGYNEQFF.

This clonotype was detected many times. This chain connects TRBV12-3 or TRBV12-4 to TRBJ2-1, with D possibly matching TRBD2 (6 bases). Deletions cut 4 bases from V and 3 bases from J, with 10 bases between. The CDR3 totals 14 residues. The CDR3, as DNA: TGTGCCAGCAGTTCCCCTAGCGACTACAATGAGCAGTTCTTC. This sequence encodes CASSSPSDYNEQFF.

This clonotype has at least ten counts. This chain joins TRBV29-1 and TRBJ1-2; D gene uncertain. Germline CDR1 SQVTM, CDR2 ANQGSEA. The CDR3 sequence is 12 residues long. Trimming took 0 bases from V and 4 from J, leaving 6 bases between them. The CDR3 bases are TGCAGCGTTGAAGATAGACTCTATGGCTACACCTTC. It codes for CSVEDRLYGYTF.

This clonotype came up many times. The rearrangement uses TRBV2 and TRBJ2-3; 9 nucleotides agree with TRBD2. CDR3 length: 14 residues. V lost 6 bases and J lost 3; bases outside the gene matches: 4. Germline loops: CDR1 SNHLY, CDR2 FYNNEI. The DNA of the CDR3 is TGTGCCAGCAGCCTAGCGGGACTGACAGATACGCAGTATTTT. Translation gives CASSLAGLTDTQYF. Variable domain in full (rest from reference TRBV2 and TRBJ2-3): EPEVTQTPSHQVTQMGQEVILRCVPISNHLYFYWYRQILGQKVEFLVSFYNNEISEKSEIFDDQFSVERPDGSNFTLKIRSTKLEDSAMYFCASSLAGLTDTQYFGPGTRLTVL.

The rearrangement uses TRBV7-9 and TRBJ2-7, with 9 bases identical to TRBD1. This CDR3 spans 15 amino acids. Trimming cost V 5 bases and J 5 bases; bases outside gene matches: 10. Germline CDR1 reads SEHNR; CDR2 reads FQNEAQ (reference sequence). CDR3 residues: CASSPTGGEQDEQYF. DNA of the CDR3: TGTGCCAGCAGCCCGACAGGGGGAGAACAGGACGAGCAGTACTTC.

In its sample, this clonotype was seen a few times. The chain recombines TRBV5-5 with TRBJ2-5; D not resolved. The V gene's germline CDR1 is SGHKS and CDR2 YYEKEE (reference sequence). The CDR3 is 12 residues long. V was pared by 8 bases and J by 4 bases, with 12 bases between. The CDR3 region has the DNA TGTGCCAGTCATCCGATAGGAGAGACCCAGTACTTC. It translates to CASHPIGETQYF.

This chain connects TRBV11-1 to TRBJ2-2; TRBD2 aligns across 11 bases. The trim removed 5 bases at V and 0 bases at J, leaving 5 bases unmatched. Germline V lookup: CDR1 SGHAT, CDR2 FQDESV (reference sequence). The CDR3 extends over 17 amino acids. CDR3 DNA sequence: TGTGCCAGCAGCCCGGGACTAGCGGCATCGAACACCGGGGAGCTGTTTTTT. It is translated as CASSPGLAASNTGELFF.

The V and J genes are TRBV5-1 and TRBJ2-7; TRBD1 agrees at 9 bases. Looked up from germline, CDR1 is SGHRS and CDR2 is YFSETQ. CDR3 length: 13 residues. V dropped 4 bases and J dropped 5; count of bases not matched to a gene: 4. This CDR3 is CASSPGQGNEQYF. The DNA of the CDR3 is TGCGCCAGCAGCCCGGGACAGGGTAACGAGCAGTACTTC.

The chain's CDR3 is CASSSPLAGRNPRSTDTQYF. The CDR3, as DNA: TGCGCCAGCAGCTCTCCACTAGCGGGCAGAAACCCTAGGAGCACAGATACGCAGTATTTT. V is TRBV5-1 and J is TRBJ2-3; 9 bases agree with TRBD2. Germline lookup yields CDR1 SGHRS and CDR2 YFSETQ. The ends lost 3 bases at V and 0 bases at J; junction bases unmatched: 17. CDR3 size: 20 residues.

This CDR3 is CAIRTDLQGEQYF. The CDR3 DNA is TGTGCCATCCGGACGGACCTCCAGGGCGAGCAGTACTTC. V is TRBV10-3 and J is TRBJ2-7; D might be TRBD1 (5 bases). Germline-derived CDR1 and CDR2 are ENHRY and SYGVKD. The CDR3 runs to 13 residues. V gave up 8 bases and J gave up 6 bases, with 17 bases separating them.

This clonotype was found a few times. The chain has TRBV12-3 or TRBV12-4 and TRBJ2-2; TRBD1 agrees at 7 bases. This CDR3 contains 13 residues. The ends lost 10 bases at V and 4 bases at J; junction bases unmatched: 6. The CDR3 DNA follows: TGTGCCATTACAGGGGTCGGCACCGGGGAGCTGTTTTTT. It encodes CAITGVGTGELFF.

The chain is built from TRBV7-3 and TRBJ2-2; 9 bases agree with TRBD1. V gave up 5 bases and J gave up 4 bases; unmatched junction bases: 8. The CDR3 runs 16 residues. Germline V gene data show CDR1 as SGHTA and CDR2 as FQGTGA. The CDR3, as DNA: TGTGCCAGCAGCCCGTCCCGGGACAGGGCCACCGGGGAGCTGTTTTTT. It encodes CASSPSRDRATGELFF.

This chain links TRBV27 with TRBJ2-1; no definite D call. V was shortened by 5 bases and J by 5 bases, with 7 bases between the two germline ends. Germline V gene lookup returns CDR1 MNHEY and CDR2 SMNVEV (reference sequence). The CDR3 loop spans 12 amino acids. The CDR3 coding sequence is TGTGCCAGCAGTCACGCGAACAATGAGCAGTTCTTC. Translated, it gives CASSHANNEQFF.

This clonotype counts as medium-sized. V gene TRBV6-2 or TRBV6-3 combines with J gene TRBJ2-7; the D is unclear. The CDR3 totals 13 residues. The germline CDR1 and CDR2 sequences are MNHEY and SVGEGT. Trimming shortened V by 5 bases and J by 0 bases, and 8 bases separated the two germline ends. CDR3 nucleotide sequence: TGTGCCAGCAGTCCCGGTGACTCCTACGAGCAGTACTTC. It translates to CASSPGDSYEQYF.

This clonotype showed up just a few times. The chain carries TRBV20-1 and TRBJ2-3; D may correspond to TRBD1 or TRBD2 (5 bases each). The CDR3 has 13 residues. Trimming stripped 6 bases from V and 6 bases from J, with 16 bases between. Germline CDR1 is DFQATT and CDR2 is SNEGSKA (reference sequence). CDR3 protein: CSATGLSGDTQYF. The CDR3, as DNA: TGCAGTGCGACGGGGCTTAGTGGGGATACGCAGTATTTT.

J is TRBJ2-7 and V is TRBV29-1, with a weak D call TRBD1 (6 bases). This CDR3 region has 12 residues. Per germline, CDR1 SQVTM and CDR2 ANQGSEA. V lost 7 bases and J 0 bases, leaving 10 bases between the germline ends. DNA of the CDR3: TGCAGCGCGACAGGAAGCTCCTACGAGCAGTACTTC. It translates to CSATGSSYEQYF.

This chain links TRBV7-2 with TRBJ2-1; 7 bases are a match to TRBD2. The CDR3 extends over 13 amino acids. V lost 5 bases to trimming and J lost 8 bases; unmatched junction nucleotides: 6. The germline V gene has CDR1 SGHTA and CDR2 FQGNSA. The CDR3 is CASSRERGDEQFF. For the CDR3, the DNA is TGTGCCAGCAGCAGGGAGCGGGGAGATGAGCAGTTCTTC.

This clonotype was detected a few times. This chain joins TRBV9 and TRBJ2-7; 7 bases are a match to TRBD2. Germline V CDR1 and CDR2: SGDLS, YYNGEE. This CDR3 spans 16 amino acids. Trimming cost V 0 bases and J 2 bases; bases outside gene matches: 8. The DNA of the CDR3 is TGTGCCAGCAGCGTAGGGGGCCTAGCGGACGCCTACGAGCAGTACTTC. This translates into CASSVGGLADAYEQYF.

This clonotype was counted a few times. V usage is TRBV30 and J usage is TRBJ1-2; D gene uncertain. The length of the CDR3 is 13 residues. Trimming shortened V by 0 bases and J by 2 bases, and 7 bases separated the two germline ends. Looked up from germline, CDR1 is GTSNPN and CDR2 is SVGIG (reference sequence). As DNA, the CDR3 is TGTGCCTGGAGTGTACTCAGGAACTATGGCTACACCTTC. Translating it yields CAWSVLRNYGYTF.

This clonotype has just a few counts. The rearrangement links TRBV12-3 or TRBV12-4 to TRBJ2-7; D perhaps matches TRBD1 (5 bases). This CDR3 is built from 13 residues. V was trimmed by 3 bases and J by 3 bases, leaving 9 bases between them. The DNA for the CDR3 is TGTGCCAGCAGTTTCGGGCAGGGCTACGAGCAGTACTTC. It yields the protein CASSFGQGYEQYF.

Only a few counts were recorded for this clonotype. The V and J genes are TRBV7-8 and TRBJ1-1; no firm D call. The CDR3 runs 13 residues. Trimming left V 8 bases short and J 1 base short, with 11 bases between. From germline, CDR1 is SGHVS and CDR2 FQNEAQ. CDR3 DNA: TGTGCCAGCGGGGATTCGACGAACACTGAAGCTTTCTTT. It specifies CASGDSTNTEAFF.

This clonotype came up a few times. The chain recombines TRBV18 with TRBJ1-1; 7 bases align to TRBD1. V lost 3 bases and J lost 4; bases outside the gene matches: 8. Germline V gene data show CDR1 as KGHSH and CDR2 as LQKENI. There are 15 residues in the CDR3. CDR3 nucleotides: TGTGCCAGCTCACCCCGTGGGACAGAGGGCACTGAAGCTTTCTTT. Translation: CASSPRGTEGTEAFF.

This clonotype was seen a handful of times. This chain uses TRBV11-2 with TRBJ2-1, with D perhaps TRBD1 or TRBD2 (5 bases each). V was pared by 3 bases and J by 8 bases, with 8 bases between. CDR1 SGHAT and CDR2 FQNNGV come from the germline V gene. The CDR3 covers 12 residues. Written as DNA, the CDR3 is TGTGCCAGCAGCTTGAGGGACCATGAGCAGTTCTTC. It encodes CASSLRDHEQFF.